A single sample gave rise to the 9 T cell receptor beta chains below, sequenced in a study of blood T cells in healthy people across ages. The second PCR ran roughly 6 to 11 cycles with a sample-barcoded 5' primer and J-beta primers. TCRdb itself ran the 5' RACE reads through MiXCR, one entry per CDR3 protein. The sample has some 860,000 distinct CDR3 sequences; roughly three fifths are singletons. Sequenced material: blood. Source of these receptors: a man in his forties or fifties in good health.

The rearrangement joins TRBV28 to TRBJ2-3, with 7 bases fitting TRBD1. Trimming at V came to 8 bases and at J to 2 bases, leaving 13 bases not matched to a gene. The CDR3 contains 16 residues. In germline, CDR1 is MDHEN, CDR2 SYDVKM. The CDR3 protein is CASYTGGRGFTDTQYF. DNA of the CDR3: TGTGCCAGCTATACCGGCGGCAGGGGGTTCACAGATACGCAGTATTTT. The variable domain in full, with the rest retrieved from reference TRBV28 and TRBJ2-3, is DVKVTQSSRYLVKRTGEKVFLECVQDMDHENMFWYRQDPGLGLRLIYFSYDVKMKEKGDIPEGYSVSREKKERFSLILESASTNQTSMYLCASYTGGRGFTDTQYFGPGTRLTVL.

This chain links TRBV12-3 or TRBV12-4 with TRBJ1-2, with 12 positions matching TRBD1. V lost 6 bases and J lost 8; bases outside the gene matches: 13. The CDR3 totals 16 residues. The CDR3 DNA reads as TGTGCCAGCAGCCCTACCGGTCGGGACAGGGGGCCCGGCTACACCTTC. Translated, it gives CASSPTGRDRGPGYTF.

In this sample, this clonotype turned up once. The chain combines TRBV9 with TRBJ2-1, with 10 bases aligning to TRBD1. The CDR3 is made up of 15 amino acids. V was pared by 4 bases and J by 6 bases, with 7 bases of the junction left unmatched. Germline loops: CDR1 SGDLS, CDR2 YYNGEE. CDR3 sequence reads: CASSRRDRGFNEQFF. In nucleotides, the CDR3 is TGTGCCAGCAGCCGCCGGGACAGGGGTTTCAATGAGCAGTTCTTC.

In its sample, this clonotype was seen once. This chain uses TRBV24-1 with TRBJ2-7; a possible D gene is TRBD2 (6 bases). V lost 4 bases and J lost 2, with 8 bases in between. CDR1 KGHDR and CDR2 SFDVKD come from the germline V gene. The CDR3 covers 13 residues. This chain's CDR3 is CATSEGGTYEQYF. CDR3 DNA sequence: TGTGCCACCAGTGAGGGGGGAACCTACGAGCAGTACTTC.

CDR3 residues: CSAEGQGTYNEQYF. The CDR3 region has the DNA TGCAGTGCTGAGGGACAGGGGACCTACAATGAGCAGTACTTC. The rearrangement uses TRBV20-1 and TRBJ2-1, with TRBD1 matching over 10 bases. The last part of the DNA fits TRBJ2-7 better; the J call may be wrong. This CDR3 has 14 amino acids. In germline, CDR1 is DFQATT, CDR2 SNEGSKA (reference sequence).

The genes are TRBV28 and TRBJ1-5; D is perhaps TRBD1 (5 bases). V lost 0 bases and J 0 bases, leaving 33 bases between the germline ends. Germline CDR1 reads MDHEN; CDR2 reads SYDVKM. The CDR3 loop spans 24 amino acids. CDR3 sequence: CASSLWPLLRVIRTGSYSNQPQHF. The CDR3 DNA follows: TGTGCCAGCAGTTTATGGCCTCTACTCAGGGTTATTCGGACGGGTAGCTATAGCAATCAGCCCCAGCATTTT. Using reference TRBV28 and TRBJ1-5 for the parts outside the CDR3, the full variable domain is DVKVTQSSRYLVKRTGEKVFLECVQDMDHENMFWYRQDPGLGLRLIYFSYDVKMKEKGDIPEGYSVSREKKERFSLILESASTNQTSMYLCASSLWPLLRVIRTGSYSNQPQHFGDGTRLSIL.

The DNA for the CDR3 is TGTGCCAGCAGCCCCCGACCTCCGGGACAGGGGTATCAGCCCCAGCATTTT. Residues: CASSPRPPGQGYQPQHF. The V gene is TRBV3-1, the J gene TRBJ1-5; 10 nucleotides agree with TRBD1. J was trimmed by 5 bases and V by 4 bases; bases with no gene match: 11. This CDR3 has 17 amino acids. Germline CDR1 is LGHDT and CDR2 is YNNKEL (reference sequence).

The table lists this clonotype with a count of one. The CDR3 spells CASSKKWTWFGKNIQYF. The CDR3 DNA reads as TGTGCCAGCAGCAAGAAGTGGACATGGTTCGGCAAAAACATTCAGTACTTC. The chain carries TRBV21-1 and TRBJ2-4; TRBD1 is the table's D call and was not checked against the DNA. TRBV21-1 is a listed pseudogene. This CDR3 is 17 amino acids long.

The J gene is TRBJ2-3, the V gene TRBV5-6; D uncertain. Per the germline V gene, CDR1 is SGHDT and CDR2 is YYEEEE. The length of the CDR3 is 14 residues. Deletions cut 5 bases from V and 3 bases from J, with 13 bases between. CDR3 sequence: CASSLAHQTDTQYF. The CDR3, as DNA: TGTGCCAGCAGTTTAGCTCACCAGACAGATACGCAGTATTTT.